These T cell receptor beta chains were read from a single sample in a study of T cell repertoires in aging, cancer and after chemotherapy. One entry per CDR3 protein results from TCRdb running MiXCR on the multiplex PCR reads. There are more than 1,300 distinct CDR3 sequences in the sample; roughly 50% occur only once, and around two fifths lies in the top ten. The sequenced sample was blood. The receptors derive from a human donor with a blood cancer. The conserved cysteine and the conserved F or W are not part of the CDR3 here. Each record gives: V gene, J gene, CDR3 protein.

>TRBV29-1|TRBJ2-7
SVIGTGFRNEQY
>TRBV19|TRBJ1-1
ASSAVPTEAF
>TRBV7-2|TRBJ1-6
ASSLPRGRSPLH
>TRBV7-2|TRBJ2-3
ASSFPSGGSLSTDTQY
>TRBV6-4|TRBJ1-2
ASSDWVTGYT
>TRBV30|TRBJ1-5
AFSTGMSNQPQH
>TRBV6-5|TRBJ1-2
ASRHYYGTVYGYT
>TRBV7-2|TRBJ2-1
ASSLGPWASGVPEQF
>TRBV5-6|TRBJ2-7
ASSPGTGGNEQY
>TRBV29-1|TRBJ2-1
SVGNRGSYNEQF
>TRBV10-3|TRBJ2-2
AISEPQTSPGTGELF
>TRBV6-5|TRBJ1-5
ASSPRGPYSNQPQH
>TRBV12-3/TRBV12-4|TRBJ2-5
ASILGQALQETQY
>TRBV6-4|TRBJ2-3
ASSDSHSSGGGTDTQY
>TRBV5-1|TRBJ2-2
ASSSRGDSTGELF
>TRBV27|TRBJ1-2
ASKYNVNQGGYT
>TRBV5-3|TRBJ2-7
ARPRVAYEQY
>TRBV6-5|TRBJ2-3
ASSYGRGRSDTQY
>TRBV5-6|TRBJ1-2
ASSYRGGGMDGYT
>TRBV12-3/TRBV12-4|TRBJ1-2
ASSSSGDGYT
>TRBV19|TRBJ2-6
ASSIYRGSGANVLT
>TRBV6-2/TRBV6-3|TRBJ2-5
ASVRETQETQY
>TRBV6-5|TRBJ2-6
ASSYSWFSGANVLT
>TRBV12-3/TRBV12-4|TRBJ1-2
ASSSGTTYGYT
>TRBV27|TRBJ2-3
ASIPLSGTDTQY
>TRBV10-3|TRBJ1-2
AISESTGGSQNPYGYT
>TRBV7-3|TRBJ2-5
ASSLTGTQETQY
>TRBV6-5|TRBJ1-1
ASSYRGQPNTDAF
>TRBV30|TRBJ1-6
ACGTVNSPLH
>TRBV11-1|TRBJ2-3
ASSFWDSLGDTQY
>TRBV7-9|TRBJ2-1
ASSLEEASYNEQF
>TRBV29-1|TRBJ2-1
SAWEGLEQF
>TRBV19|TRBJ2-7
ASSIRAASSYEQY
>TRBV12-3/TRBV12-4|TRBJ2-1
ASSLLQRDYNEQF
>TRBV6-5|TRBJ2-2
DSSYDGTGELF
>TRBV7-2|TRBJ2-5
ASSFSAGPGETQY
>TRBV5-6|TRBJ2-7
ASSLGGTGAYEQY
>TRBV12-3/TRBV12-4|TRBJ1-5
ASSRTGGGQPQH
>TRBV7-9|TRBJ1-2
ASSDTYYGYT
>TRBV7-2|TRBJ2-3
ASSLQGSADTQY
>TRBV5-6|TRBJ2-3
ASSLGAGLGGTQY
>TRBV6-5|TRBJ1-4
ASRPRGGGVREKLF
>TRBV5-6|TRBJ2-5
ASSSRSTGRGQETQY
>TRBV5-7|TRBJ1-2
ASSLGSGRSPNYGYT
>TRBV12-3/TRBV12-4|TRBJ2-7
ASSHTSGRIPEQY
>TRBV7-2|TRBJ1-5
ASSFPDRLNQPQH
>TRBV6-5|TRBJ2-2
ASSSTNTGELF
>TRBV6-5|TRBJ2-5
ASSYGVAGGGETQY
>TRBV19|TRBJ2-2
ASRTTSGRNTGELF
>TRBV5-1|TRBJ2-7
ASSLMWYPYEQY